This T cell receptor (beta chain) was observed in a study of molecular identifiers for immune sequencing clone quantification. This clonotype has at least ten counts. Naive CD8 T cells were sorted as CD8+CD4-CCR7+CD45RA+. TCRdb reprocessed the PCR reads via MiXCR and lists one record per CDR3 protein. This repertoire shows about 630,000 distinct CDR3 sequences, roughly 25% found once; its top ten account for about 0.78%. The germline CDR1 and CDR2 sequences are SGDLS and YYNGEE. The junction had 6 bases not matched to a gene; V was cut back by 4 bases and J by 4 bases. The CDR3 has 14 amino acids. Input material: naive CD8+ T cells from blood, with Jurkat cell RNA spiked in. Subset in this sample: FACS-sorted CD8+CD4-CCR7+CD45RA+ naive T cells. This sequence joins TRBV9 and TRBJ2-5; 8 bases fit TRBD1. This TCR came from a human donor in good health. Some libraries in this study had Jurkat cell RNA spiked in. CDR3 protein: CASSIPDRGETQYF. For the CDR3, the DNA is TGTGCCAGCAGCATCCCTGACAGGGGAGAGACCCAGTACTTC. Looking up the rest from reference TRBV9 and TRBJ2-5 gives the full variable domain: DSGVTQTPKHLITATGQRVTLRCSPRSGDLSVYWYQQSLDQGLQFLIQYYNGEERAKGNILERFSAQQFPDLHSELNLSSLELGDSALYFCASSIPDRGETQYFGPGTRLLVL.